The rows below give T cell receptor beta chains drawn from one sample of a study of identical twins. TCRdb redid the calling of the 5' RACE reads with MiXCR, one entry per CDR3 protein. The sample includes hundreds of thousands of distinct CDR3 sequences, over 9% seen only once; the top ten take around 7.2%. This same sample was also part of a study on yellow fever vaccine responses in identical twins.

Sequencing was performed on CD8+ T cells sorted from blood. These receptors were collected from a woman in her late teens or twenties in good health. Both conserved end residues are part of each CDR3. The D gene is left open where the match is weak. Only some rows state a clone size, as once, few, many or a class for expanded clones.

TRBV2	TRBJ1-6	TRBD1	many	TGTGCCAGCAGCCACAGGGGGCCTCGGCCATATAATTCACCCCTCCACTTT	CASSHRGPRPYNSPLHF
TRBV2	TRBJ1-5	TRBD1	few	TGTGCCAGCACAGGGGCCGAGGGACAGGGGGAACAGCCCCAGCATTTT	CASTGAEGQGEQPQHF
TRBV10-2	TRBJ1-4	.	.	TGCGCCAGCAGTGAGCCCTTTCGGGGGCCCTCTAATGAAAAACTGTTTTTT	CASSEPFRGPSNEKLFF
TRBV20-1	TRBJ2-2	TRBD1	many	TGCAGTGCTAGAGTACAGGGGCAGGACACCGGGGAGCTGTTTTTT	CSARVQGQDTGELFF
TRBV12-3/TRBV12-4	TRBJ2-3	TRBD1	few	TGTGCCAGCAGTCACCCGACAGGGGGCTTAACAGATACGCAGTATTTT	CASSHPTGGLTDTQYF
TRBV20-1	TRBJ2-7	.	.	TGCAGTGCTATCTTTATCGGGAGTGTTACCTACGAGCAGTACTTC	CSAIFIGSVTYEQYF
TRBV9	TRBJ2-5	TRBD2	.	TGTGCCAGCAGTTCTGGAGGAGCGGGAGGGCTAAAGACCCAGTACTTC	CASSSGGAGGLKTQYF
TRBV2	TRBJ2-1	.	.	TGTGCCTTCAGTTTTCGGGGCTCGGGACTCCTAAGCTCCTACAATGAGCAGTTCTTC	CAFSFRGSGLLSSYNEQFF
TRBV12-3/TRBV12-4	TRBJ2-7	.	many	TGTGCCAGCAGTGCTAATTCCTACGAGCAGTACTTC	CASSANSYEQYF
TRBV24-1	TRBJ1-2	.	few	TGTGCCACCAGTGGCGGGGGCAGTTATGGCTACACCTTC	CATSGGGSYGYTF
TRBV6-5	TRBJ2-1	.	.	TGTGCCAGCAGTTACTCGGGACCCTCAGATGAGCAGTTCTTC	CASSYSGPSDEQFF
TRBV28	TRBJ2-1	.	.	TGTGCCAGCACCCTCGGGTCGTCTCACAATGAGCAGTTCTTC	CASTLGSSHNEQFF
TRBV12-3/TRBV12-4	TRBJ2-2	TRBD2	.	TGTGCCGGACTAAGGACTAGCGGGGGCCTATTCGCGAACACCGGGGAGCTGTTTTTT	CAGLRTSGGLFANTGELFF
TRBV9	TRBJ2-1	TRBD2	.	TGTGCCAGCAGCGCACTAGCGGGTAGACACAATGAGCAGTTCTTC	CASSALAGRHNEQFF
TRBV28	TRBJ1-1	.	.	TGTGCCAGCATCGGGCTGCGGATGCACACTGAAGCTTTCTTT	CASIGLRMHTEAFF
TRBV7-3	TRBJ2-1	TRBD2	.	TGTGCCAGCAGCACAACTAGCGGGAGGGCGGATGAGCAGTTCTTC	CASSTTSGRADEQFF
TRBV5-6	TRBJ1-1	TRBD1	.	TGTGCCAGCAGCTTTGCCAAAACAGGGGACGCTTTCTTT	CASSFAKTGDAFF
TRBV11-1	TRBJ1-5	.	few	TGTGCCAGCAGCTCAGGACTGACGGATCAGCCCCAGCATTTT	CASSSGLTDQPQHF
TRBV12-3/TRBV12-4	TRBJ1-2	TRBD1	few	TGTGCCAGCAGTTTAGACCGCCTCGGACAGGCAATCAACTATGGCTACACCTTC	CASSLDRLGQAINYGYTF
TRBV7-8	TRBJ2-1	TRBD1	few	TGTGCCAGCAGCTGCTCCCGGGACAGGGGGCCCTTTTTCTCCTACAATGAGCAGTTCTTC	CASSCSRDRGPFFSYNEQFF
TRBV5-6	TRBJ2-1	.	few	TGTGCCAGCAGCTTGTCTTATACTAATGAGCAGTTCTTC	CASSLSYTNEQFF
TRBV11-2	TRBJ2-1	TRBD2	few	TGTGCCAGCAGCTTAGCTAGCGGGGGGGCGGGGGAGCAGTTCTTC	CASSLASGGAGEQFF
TRBV10-1	TRBJ2-1	TRBD2	.	TGCGCCAGCAGTGAGTCCCTTGGGACTAGCGGGAGCAGGAACAATGAGCAGTTCTTC	CASSESLGTSGSRNNEQFF
TRBV10-3	TRBJ2-1	TRBD1	few	TGTGCCATCAGAGGGACAGAGAGCTCCTACAATGAGCAGTTCTTC	CAIRGTESSYNEQFF
TRBV6-1	TRBJ2-7	TRBD1	few	TGTGCCAGCAGTGAACCCACGGGGACAGGGTCCTACGAGCAGTACTTC	CASSEPTGTGSYEQYF
TRBV12-3/TRBV12-4	TRBJ1-4	TRBD1	many	TGTGCCAGCAGTTTAGCCTACGGAGGGGGCTGGGGGATCGAAAAACTGTTTTTT	CASSLAYGGGWGIEKLFF